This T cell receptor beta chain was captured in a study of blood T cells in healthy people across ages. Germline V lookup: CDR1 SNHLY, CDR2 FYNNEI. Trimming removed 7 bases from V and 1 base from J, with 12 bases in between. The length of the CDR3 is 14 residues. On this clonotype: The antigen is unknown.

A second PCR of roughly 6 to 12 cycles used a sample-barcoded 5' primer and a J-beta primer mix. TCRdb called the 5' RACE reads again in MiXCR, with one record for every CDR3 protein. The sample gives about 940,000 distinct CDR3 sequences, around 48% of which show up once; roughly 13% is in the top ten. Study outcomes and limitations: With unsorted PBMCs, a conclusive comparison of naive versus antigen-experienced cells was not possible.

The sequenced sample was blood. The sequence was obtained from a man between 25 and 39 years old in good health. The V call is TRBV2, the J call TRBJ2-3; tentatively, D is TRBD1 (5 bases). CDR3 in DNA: TGTGCCAGCAATTTGGGCAGGGGCACAGATACGCAGTATTTT. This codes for CASNLGRGTDTQYF.